The 27 T cell receptor beta chains below all came from one sample that was sequenced in a study of T cells after yellow fever vaccination. Each CDR3 protein gets one entry after TCRdb re-called the 5' RACE reads with MiXCR. The repertoire holds some 120,000 distinct CDR3 sequences, approximately 9% seen once, with 30% to 50% in the top ten. The source was CD8+ T cells sorted from PBMCs, collected on the day of the yellow fever booster vaccination. Receptors originate from a man younger than 30 who received the YFV17D yellow fever vaccine.

CDR3 protein: CASSRTGAEQYF. The DNA of the CDR3 is TGTGCCAGCAGCCGGACAGGGGCCGAGCAGTACTTC. This rearrangement joins TRBV5-5 to TRBJ2-7; 9 positions match TRBD1. Germline loops: CDR1 SGHKS, CDR2 YYEKEE (reference sequence). The trim removed 4 bases at V and 6 bases at J, leaving 2 bases unmatched. The CDR3 covers 12 residues. The full variable domain, its missing parts supplied by reference TRBV5-5 and TRBJ2-7, is DAGVTQSPTHLIKTRGQQVTLRCSPISGHKSVSWYQQVLGQGPQFIFQYYEKEERGRGNFPDRFSARQFPNYSSELNVNALLLGDSALYLCASSRTGAEQYFGPGTRLTVT.

This chain joins TRBV7-9 and TRBJ1-3, with unresolved D. The CDR3 contains 12 residues. Germline values: CDR1 SEHNR, CDR2 FQNEAQ (reference sequence). Deletions cut 4 bases from V and 7 bases from J, with 8 bases between. CDR3 amino acids: CASSSYVNTIYF. The CDR3 nucleotides are TGTGCCAGCAGCTCGTACGTTAACACCATATATTTT.

This clonotype was detected only a few times. V and J are TRBV4-3 and TRBJ2-6; D unclear. Trimming pared 1 base from V and 4 bases from J, leaving 5 bases between. This CDR3 is built from 14 residues. Germline loops: CDR1 LGHNA, CDR2 YSLEER. The CDR3 reads CASSQVPGANVLTF. In DNA, the CDR3 is TGCGCCAGCAGCCAAGTACCGGGGGCCAACGTCCTGACTTTC.

This clonotype has a handful of counts. V is TRBV27 and J is TRBJ1-2; tentatively, D is TRBD1 (5 bases). In germline, CDR1 is MNHEY, CDR2 SMNVEV (reference sequence). Trimming shortened V by 5 bases and J by 1 base, and 17 bases separated the two germline ends. The CDR3 sequence is 16 residues long. CDR3 sequence reads: CASSTQRRDRNYGYTF. The CDR3 DNA reads TGTGCCAGCAGTACCCAGCGAAGGGACCGTAACTATGGCTACACCTTC.

With respect to this clonotype: A much bigger clone sits one base away, suggesting this may be a read error. V gene TRBV6-5 combines with J gene TRBJ2-3; 10 bases align to TRBD2. The V gene end was trimmed by 0 bases and the J gene end by 3 bases; junction bases not matched to a gene: 0. Germline CDR1 is MNHEY and CDR2 is SVGAGI. The CDR3 sequence is 15 residues long. CDR3 sequence reads: CASSYSSGGTDTQYF. Here the CDR3 DNA reads TGTGCCAGCAGTTACTCTAGCGGGGGGACAGATACGCAGTATTTT.

This clonotype has ten or more counts. The rearrangement uses TRBV7-2 and TRBJ2-1; 7 bases match TRBD2. V shed 6 bases and J 8 bases; nucleotides not matched to a gene: 13. Germline V gene lookup returns CDR1 SGHTA and CDR2 FQGNSA. The CDR3 is made up of 15 amino acids. The CDR3 DNA is TGTGCCAGCAGTCCTCGAGCGGGGCTTGGCGATGAGCAGTTCTTC. This sequence encodes CASSPRAGLGDEQFF. The complete variable domain, with remaining parts taken from reference TRBV7-2 and TRBJ2-1, reads GAGVSQSPSNKVTEKGKDVELRCDPISGHTALYWYRQSLGQGLEFLIYFQGNSAPDKSGLPSDRFSAERTGGSVSTLTIQRTQQEDSAVYLCASSPRAGLGDEQFFGPGTRLTVL.

CDR3 in DNA: TGTGCCAGCAGTCAAGGGACAGGGCCCTATCAGCCCCAGCATTTT. Translating it yields CASSQGTGPYQPQHF. V and J are TRBV6-5 and TRBJ1-5; 9 nucleotides align to TRBD1. The CDR3 totals 15 residues. V dropped 5 bases and J dropped 5; count of bases not matched to a gene: 7. Per germline, CDR1 MNHEY and CDR2 SVGAGI.

The chain has TRBV12-3 or TRBV12-4 and TRBJ2-5, with 8 bases matching TRBD2. V gave up 7 bases and J gave up 5 bases; unmatched junction bases: 12. The CDR3 consists of 15 residues. CDR3 protein: CASTPRGGQGETQYF. The CDR3 DNA follows: TGTGCCAGCACCCCCCGGGGGGGCCAGGGCGAGACCCAGTACTTC.

CDR3 coding DNA: TGTGCCAGCTCGCGATTCCCAATTGGGGATACGCAGTATTTT. This codes for CASSRFPIGDTQYF. This chain joins TRBV6-2 or TRBV6-3 and TRBJ2-3; D is ambiguous. The V gene lost 8 bases and the J gene lost 6 bases, with 18 bases spanning the gap. The CDR3 loop spans 14 amino acids. Looked up from germline, CDR1 is MNHEY and CDR2 is SVGEGT.

This clonotype has just a few counts. The V call is TRBV23-1, the J call TRBJ2-7, with unresolved D. TRBV23-1 is given ORF status, its function remaining uncertain. The CDR3 covers 10 residues. Trimming removed 4 bases from V and 11 bases from J, with 9 bases in between. CDR3 in amino acids: CASSPALEYF. In DNA form, the CDR3 reads TGCGCCAGCAGTCCCGCCCTCGAGTACTTC.

This clonotype has a handful of counts. The rearrangement links TRBV7-2 to TRBJ1-2, with D unresolved. Trimming stripped 2 bases from V and 0 bases from J, with 16 bases between. The CDR3 totals 17 residues. CDR1 SGHTA and CDR2 FQGNSA come from the germline V gene. The CDR3 region is CASSLPGVVLANYGYTF. The DNA of the CDR3 is TGTGCCAGCAGCTTACCCGGCGTGGTTCTAGCTAACTATGGCTACACCTTC.

There are a few counts of this clonotype. The chain links TRBV7-8 to TRBJ2-7; D remains ambiguous. Trimming removed 5 bases at V and 3 bases at J, with 17 bases between. The germline V gene has CDR1 SGHVS and CDR2 FQNEAQ. This CDR3 has 15 amino acids. CDR3 sequence: CASSSPPAQGYEQYF. The CDR3 DNA is TGTGCCAGCAGCAGTCCCCCGGCCCAAGGCTACGAGCAGTACTTC.

V usage is TRBV7-9 and J usage is TRBJ2-7; 8 bases map to TRBD1. Germline-derived CDR1 and CDR2 are SEHNR and FQNEAQ (reference sequence). With 5 bases clipped from V and 3 bases from J, the junction kept 9 bases outside the gene matches. This CDR3 comprises 15 residues. The CDR3 DNA follows: TGTGCCAGCAGCCCACCCGGGACAGGAGACTACGAGCAGTACTTC. This translates into CASSPPGTGDYEQYF.

The genes are TRBV3-1 and TRBJ2-1; 10 bases match TRBD1. The CDR3 has 17 amino acids. Germline V gene sequence: CDR1 LGHDT, CDR2 YNNKEL (reference sequence). With V trimmed by 0 bases and J by 8 bases, 10 bases remained unmatched. CDR3 sequence reads: CASSQDLDRGLVDEQFF. Written as DNA, the CDR3 is TGTGCCAGCAGCCAAGATCTGGACAGGGGGTTGGTCGATGAGCAGTTCTTC.

Only a few counts were recorded for this clonotype. The chain is built from TRBV16 and TRBJ1-1; D remains ambiguous. Germline V gives CDR1 KGHSY, CDR2 FQNENV. V shed 4 bases and J shed 0 bases, with 9 bases lying between them. The CDR3 spans 14 residues. CDR3 in amino acids: CASSPSDMNTEAFF. Here the CDR3 DNA reads TGTGCCAGCAGCCCTTCCGACATGAACACTGAAGCTTTCTTT.

This clonotype turned up a few times. The chain is built from TRBV4-1 and TRBJ1-3, with a possible D match to TRBD1 (6 bases). Looked up from germline, CDR1 is MGHRA and CDR2 is YSYEKL. V was trimmed by 4 bases and J by 2 bases, leaving 15 bases between them. The CDR3 consists of 16 residues. CDR3 DNA sequence: TGCGCCAGCAGCCGGAGACGAGGGGGAACTGGAAACACCATATATTTT. It is translated as CASSRRRGGTGNTIYF.

V gene TRBV12-3 or TRBV12-4 combines with J gene TRBJ2-3; tentative D call: TRBD2 (5 bases). CDR3 size: 16 residues. Trimming shortened V by 1 base and J by 4 bases, and 15 bases separated the two germline ends. The CDR3 loop is CASSLVTPGNPDTQYF. As DNA, the CDR3 is TGTGCCAGCAGTTTAGTCACCCCCGGGAACCCAGATACGCAGTATTTT.

The chain combines TRBV6-1 with TRBJ1-6; D is perhaps TRBD1 (5 bases). V shed 7 bases and J shed 8 bases, with 15 bases lying between them. Germline V lookup: CDR1 MNHNS, CDR2 SASEGT. This CDR3 spans 14 amino acids. This CDR3 reads CASTPGVADSPLHF. The CDR3 nucleotides are TGTGCCAGCACCCCGGGGGTTGCGGATTCACCCCTCCACTTT.

Only a few counts were recorded for this clonotype. The V gene is TRBV4-3, the J gene TRBJ2-3, with a tentative D call TRBD2 (6 bases). This CDR3 spans 17 amino acids. CDR1 is LGHNA, CDR2 YSLEER, per germline. V lost 1 base and J lost 1, with 15 bases in between. The CDR3 bases are TGCGCCAGCAGCCAAGGTATTGGCGGGGCCGGCACAGATACGCAGTATTTT. Its translation: CASSQGIGGAGTDTQYF.

This clonotype has ten or more counts. The chain recombines TRBV7-9 with TRBJ1-2; D unresolved. Between the trimmed V and J ends, which lost 4 bases and 4 bases, there was a span of 16 bases. The germline V gene encodes CDR1 SEHNR and CDR2 FQNEAQ (reference sequence). This CDR3 region has 15 residues. The CDR3, as DNA: TGTGCCAGCAGCTCAGACTCAGAGTTGTCCTATGGCTACACCTTC. Its protein product is CASSSDSELSYGYTF.

This clonotype was detected only a few times. The V call is TRBV5-1, the J call TRBJ2-2, with 9 bases matching TRBD1. The V and J ends lost 6 bases and 7 bases, in that order; junction bases with no gene match: 7. CDR1 is SGHRS and CDR2 is YFSETQ in the germline V gene. This CDR3 spans 14 amino acids. In DNA, the CDR3 is TGCGCCAGCACCGGACAGGGGATGGGCGGGGAGCTGTTTTTT. Protein product: CASTGQGMGGELFF.

This clonotype has more than one count but fewer than ten. This sequence joins TRBV11-3 and TRBJ2-3; TRBD1 might be the D (5 bases). The CDR3 sequence is 15 residues long. Per germline, CDR1 SGHNT and CDR2 YENEEA. The V end was cut by 2 bases, the J end by 0 bases, with 9 bases between. DNA for the CDR3: TGTGCCAGCAGCTTATGGCAGGGTAGCACAGATACGCAGTATTTT. Translating gives CASSLWQGSTDTQYF.

This clonotype was observed at least ten times. V usage is TRBV12-3 or TRBV12-4 and J usage is TRBJ2-7; 7 bases line up with TRBD1. The CDR3 sequence is 14 residues long. The ends lost 8 bases at V and 2 bases at J; junction bases unmatched: 9. The CDR3 protein is CASRTGAIPYEQYF. CDR3 DNA: TGTGCCAGCCGCACAGGGGCAATACCCTACGAGCAGTACTTC.

The chain combines TRBV12-3 or TRBV12-4 with TRBJ2-2; weak D call: TRBD2 (5 bases). Trimming removed 1 base from V and 10 bases from J, with 10 bases in between. The CDR3 is made up of 13 amino acids. The CDR3 protein is CASSLVGAQELFF. The CDR3 DNA is TGTGCCAGCAGTTTAGTGGGAGCCCAGGAGCTGTTTTTT.

This clonotype was counted at least ten times. This chain links TRBV7-2 with TRBJ2-1, with D hard to call. The CDR3 is made up of 12 amino acids. Germline V gene lookup returns CDR1 SGHTA and CDR2 FQGNSA. Trimming shortened V by 3 bases and J by 10 bases, and 10 bases separated the two germline ends. CDR3 in amino acids: CASSFGRVEQFF. CDR3 sequence (DNA): TGTGCCAGCAGCTTCGGACGTGTGGAGCAGTTCTTC. Together with reference TRBV7-2 and TRBJ2-1, the CDR3 gives the full variable domain: GAGVSQSPSNKVTEKGKDVELRCDPISGHTALYWYRQSLGQGLEFLIYFQGNSAPDKSGLPSDRFSAERTGGSVSTLTIQRTQQEDSAVYLCASSFGRVEQFFGPGTRLTVL.

This clonotype was detected only a few times. The genes are TRBV11-2 and TRBJ2-3; 7 bases are a match to TRBD2. This CDR3 is built from 14 residues. Germline CDR1 and CDR2: SGHAT and FQNNGV. Trimming took 3 bases from V and 5 from J; bases not matched to a gene: 5. The CDR3 spells CASSLAGVRDTQYF. The CDR3 nucleotides are TGTGCCAGCAGCTTGGCGGGGGTAAGAGATACGCAGTATTTT.

The rearrangement links TRBV20-1 to TRBJ2-1; D not certain. The CDR3 has 15 residues. Per germline, CDR1 DFQATT and CDR2 SNEGSKA (reference sequence). V was pared by 0 bases and J by 0 bases, with 9 bases between. CDR3 sequence: CSARDSRSSYNEQFF. The DNA for the CDR3 is TGCAGTGCTAGAGATAGCAGGAGCTCCTACAATGAGCAGTTCTTC.